What follows is one TCR beta chain and its context. Antigen specificity is unknown. The data are from a study of cytomegalovirus exposure and HLA in healthy donors. For the study at large: For the approximately 400 genotyped donors, over 80% fell within the Caucasian-associated ancestry cluster.

The study ran its PCR with 60 Vbeta and 13 Jbeta primers. Sequencing used immunoSEQ multiplex PCR; TCRdb keeps in-frame clones, though not all of them. The top ten hold about 1.7% of the sample, which has 250,000 or so clones, about nine tenths seen once. In nominal health when sampled, donors likely had unrecorded immune exposures nonetheless. The V end lost 5 bases, the J end lost 5 bases, and 13 bases lay between the germline ends. Germline values: CDR1 LNHDA, CDR2 SQIVND (reference sequence). This CDR3 contains 14 residues. Regarding the study as a whole: Reports showed the classifier diagnosing cytomegalovirus status with high specificity and sensitivity. Exclusion applied to some V segments, including TRBV6-2 and TRBV6-3, as they were indistinguishable.

The chain recombines TRBV19 with TRBJ2-1; TRBD2 might be the D (6 bases). The sample taken for sequencing was PBMCs. This sequence was found in a girl aged 2 to 10 in good health and CMV-seronegative. CDR3 residues: CASSPRGLHNEQFF. CDR3 in DNA: TGTGCCAGTAGTCCACGAGGACTACACAATGAGCAGTTCTTC.